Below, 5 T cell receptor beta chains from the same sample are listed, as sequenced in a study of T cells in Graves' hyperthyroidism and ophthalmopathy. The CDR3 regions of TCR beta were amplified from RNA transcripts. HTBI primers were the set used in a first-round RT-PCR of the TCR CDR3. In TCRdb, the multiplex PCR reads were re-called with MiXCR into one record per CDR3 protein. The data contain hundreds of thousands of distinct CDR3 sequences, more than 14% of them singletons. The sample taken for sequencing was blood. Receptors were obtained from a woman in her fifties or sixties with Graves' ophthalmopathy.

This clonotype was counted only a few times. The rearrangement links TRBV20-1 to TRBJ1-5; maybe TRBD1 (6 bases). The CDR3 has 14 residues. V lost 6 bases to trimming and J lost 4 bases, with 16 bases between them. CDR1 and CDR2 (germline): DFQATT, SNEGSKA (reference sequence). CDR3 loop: CSATAGDGNQPQHF. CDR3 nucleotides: TGCAGTGCCACGGCAGGGGATGGAAATCAGCCCCAGCATTTT.

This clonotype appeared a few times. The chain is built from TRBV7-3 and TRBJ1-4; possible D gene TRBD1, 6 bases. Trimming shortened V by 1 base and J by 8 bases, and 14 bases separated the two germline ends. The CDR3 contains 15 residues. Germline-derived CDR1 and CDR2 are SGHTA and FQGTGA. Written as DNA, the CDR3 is TGTGCCAGCAGCTTAAACGGGGGCATGGGGGAAAAACTGTTTTTT. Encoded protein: CASSLNGGMGEKLFF.

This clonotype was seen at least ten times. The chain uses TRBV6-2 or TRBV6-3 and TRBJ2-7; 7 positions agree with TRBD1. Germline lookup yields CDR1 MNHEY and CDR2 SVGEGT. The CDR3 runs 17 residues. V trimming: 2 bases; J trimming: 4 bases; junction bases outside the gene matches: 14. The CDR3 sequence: CASSYPHGQATGYEQYF. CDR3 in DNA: TGTGCCAGCAGTTACCCCCACGGACAGGCAACAGGATACGAGCAGTACTTC.

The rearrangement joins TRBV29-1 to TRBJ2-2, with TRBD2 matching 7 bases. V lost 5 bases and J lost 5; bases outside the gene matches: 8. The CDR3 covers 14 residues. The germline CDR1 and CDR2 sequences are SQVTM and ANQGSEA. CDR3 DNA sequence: TGCAGCGTTAAACCTCGGGGGGTAACCGGGGAGCTGTTTTTT. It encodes CSVKPRGVTGELFF.

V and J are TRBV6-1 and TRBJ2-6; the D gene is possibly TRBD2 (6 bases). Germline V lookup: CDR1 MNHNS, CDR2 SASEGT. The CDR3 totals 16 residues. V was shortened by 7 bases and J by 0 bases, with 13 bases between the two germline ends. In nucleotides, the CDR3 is TGTGCCAGCAAGGAGGGCAGGCACTCTGGGGCCAACGTCCTGACTTTC. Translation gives CASKEGRHSGANVLTF.